This is a list of T cell receptor beta chains from one sample in a study of T-cell reconstitution after alpha-beta-depleted transplantation in children. TCRdb analysed the PCR reads with MiXCR anew, one entry per CDR3 protein. The sample has some 550,000 distinct CDR3 sequences; more than 20% are singletons. This specimen was PBMCs, mostly from graft donor cells, taken 360 days after TCRalphabeta/CD19-depleted stem cell transplant. These receptors all stem from a boy under two years old who had a stem cell transplant for acute myeloid leukemia, so the T cells may come from the graft donor. CDR3s include the opening cysteine and the closing phenylalanine or tryptophan. The D gene is left open where the match is weak. Clone size is given for some rows only: seen once, a few or many times, or a class if the clone is expanded.

cdr3_aa: CASSLLGHSPYEQYF
cdr3_nt: TGCGCCAGCAGCTTGTTAGGCCACAGCCCCTACGAGCAGTACTTC
j_call: TRBJ2-7
cdr3_length: 15
v_call: TRBV5-1
d_call: -
clone_size: few

cdr3_aa: CSAGTLSNQPQHF
cdr3_nt: TGCAGTGCTGGGACCCTTAGCAATCAGCCCCAGCATTTT
j_call: TRBJ1-5
cdr3_length: 13
v_call: TRBV20-1
d_call: -
clone_size: many

cdr3_aa: CSPWTPEAFF
cdr3_nt: TGCAGTCCGTGGACACCAGAAGCTTTCTTT
j_call: TRBJ1-1
cdr3_length: 10
v_call: TRBV20-1
d_call: -
clone_size: few

cdr3_aa: CASSIAGGPLYNEQFF
cdr3_nt: TGTGCCAGTAGTATAGCGGGGGGGCCGCTCTACAATGAGCAGTTCTTC
j_call: TRBJ2-1
cdr3_length: 16
v_call: TRBV19
d_call: TRBD2
clone_size: many

cdr3_aa: CASSFRFGTENIQYF
cdr3_nt: TGTGCCAGCAGCTTCAGGTTCGGGACAGAAAACATTCAGTACTTC
j_call: TRBJ2-4
cdr3_length: 15
v_call: TRBV5-8
d_call: TRBD1
clone_size: -

cdr3_aa: CSVLARFSYNEQFF
cdr3_nt: TGCAGCGTTTTAGCCCGGTTCTCCTACAATGAGCAGTTCTTC
j_call: TRBJ2-1
cdr3_length: 14
v_call: TRBV29-1
d_call: -
clone_size: many

cdr3_aa: CSVGWLDSLTDTQYF
cdr3_nt: TGCAGCGTTGGGTGGCTGGACAGCCTCACAGATACGCAGTATTTT
j_call: TRBJ2-3
cdr3_length: 15
v_call: TRBV29-1
d_call: -
clone_size: few

cdr3_aa: CATRLTGAKETQYF
cdr3_nt: TGTGCCACCAGGTTGACCGGGGCCAAAGAGACCCAGTACTTC
j_call: TRBJ2-5
cdr3_length: 14
v_call: TRBV15
d_call: -
clone_size: -

cdr3_aa: CASTDRANTGELFF
cdr3_nt: TGTGCCAGCACTGATAGGGCGAACACCGGGGAGCTGTTTTTT
j_call: TRBJ2-2
cdr3_length: 14
v_call: TRBV12-3/TRBV12-4
d_call: -
clone_size: -

cdr3_aa: CASSSPGGRETQYF
cdr3_nt: TGTGCCAGCAGTTCTCCGGGGGGCAGAGAGACCCAGTACTTC
j_call: TRBJ2-5
cdr3_length: 14
v_call: TRBV12-3/TRBV12-4
d_call: -
clone_size: many

cdr3_aa: CSADNIALTEAFF
cdr3_nt: TGCAGTGCTGACAATATAGCGTTGACTGAAGCTTTCTTT
j_call: TRBJ1-1
cdr3_length: 13
v_call: TRBV20-1
d_call: -
clone_size: -

cdr3_aa: CSGVLSYNEQFF
cdr3_nt: TGCAGTGGAGTCCTATCCTACAATGAGCAGTTCTTC
j_call: TRBJ2-1
cdr3_length: 12
v_call: TRBV20-1
d_call: -
clone_size: many

cdr3_aa: CSVLIPREYNEQFF
cdr3_nt: TGCAGCGTTCTCATTCCGCGGGAATACAATGAGCAGTTCTTC
j_call: TRBJ2-1
cdr3_length: 14
v_call: TRBV29-1
d_call: -
clone_size: many

cdr3_aa: CASSRSEEPDTQYF
cdr3_nt: TGTGCCAGCAGCCGTAGCGAGGAACCAGATACGCAGTATTTT
j_call: TRBJ2-3
cdr3_length: 14
v_call: TRBV7-9
d_call: -
clone_size: few

cdr3_aa: CASSYVTGGYYNEQFF
cdr3_nt: TGTGCCAGCAGTTACGTTACAGGGGGGTACTACAATGAGCAGTTCTTC
j_call: TRBJ2-1
cdr3_length: 16
v_call: TRBV6-2/TRBV6-3
d_call: TRBD1
clone_size: -